The source of this T cell receptor beta chain is a study of T cells after yellow fever vaccination. The 5'RACE template-switching step produced TCR cDNA and added a universal primer site and UMIs. TCRdb used MiXCR to reprocess the 5' RACE reads, holding one entry per CDR3 protein. The sample contains over 300,000 distinct CDR3 sequences, 4.1% of which appear only once. Germline loops: CDR1 SGHRS, CDR2 YFSETQ. This CDR3 has 17 amino acids. V was shortened by 0 bases and J by 7 bases, with 17 bases between the two germline ends. The chain is built from TRBV5-1 and TRBJ1-6; D not resolved. The source was PBMCs, collected 5 days after the yellow fever booster vaccination. The TCR comes from a young man who received the YFV17D yellow fever vaccine. The CDR3 DNA is TGCGCCAGCAGCTTGGCCGGGTACGATTCGGGGAATTCACCCCTCCACTTT. This sequence encodes CASSLAGYDSGNSPLHF.